These 23 T cell receptor beta chains share one sample of origin, sequenced in a study of T cells in narcolepsy. Here immunoSEQ multiplex PCR was the method, and the copy in TCRdb shows in-frame clones only, minus some. The sample includes fewer than 40,000 clones, more than 65% of them seen just once. What was sequenced was memory (CD45RA-) CD4+ T cells from blood. These TCRs come from a human donor in good health.

The chain is built from TRBV9 and TRBJ2-5, with D tentatively TRBD2 (6 bases). The CDR3 consists of 13 residues. Deletions cut 5 bases from V and 3 bases from J, with 11 bases between. CDR1 and CDR2 (germline): SGDLS, YYNGEE. The CDR3 bases are TGTGCCAGCAGTGCGGGACGGAAAGAGACCCAGTACTTC. Its protein product is CASSAGRKETQYF.

The chain recombines TRBV7-9 with TRBJ2-5; perhaps D is TRBD1 or TRBD2 (5 bases each). TRBJ2-7 matches the DNA end more closely, so the J call is doubtful. This CDR3 is built from 13 residues. Germline CDR1 and CDR2: SEHNR and FQNEAQ (reference sequence). This CDR3 is CASSLGVTYEQYF. The CDR3 coding sequence is TGTGCCAGCAGCCTGGGGGTTACCTACGAGCAGTACTTC.

The V call is TRBV7-9, the J call TRBJ2-5; D unresolved. CDR1 is SEHNR and CDR2 is FQNEAQ in the germline V gene (reference sequence). Trimming stripped 3 bases from V and 5 bases from J, with 1 base between. The CDR3 is made up of 10 amino acids. The chain's CDR3 is CASSFETQYF. CDR3 sequence (DNA): TGTGCCAGCAGCTTTGAGACCCAGTACTTC.

About this clone: The same CDR3 is also encoded by other DNA sequences in this sample. The rearrangement uses TRBV5-1 and TRBJ1-2; D is uncertain. Trimming took off 2 bases at V and 8 bases at J, with 7 bases between the two ends. Germline loops: CDR1 SGHRS, CDR2 YFSETQ. CDR3 size: 11 residues. DNA for the CDR3: TGCGCCAGCAGCTTCGGGGAAGGCTACACCTTC. This translates into CASSFGEGYTF.

The chain carries TRBV5-6 and TRBJ2-6; 8 bases agree with TRBD1. The V segment lost 3 bases and the J segment 0 bases; nucleotides outside the gene matches: 5. From germline, CDR1 is SGHDT and CDR2 YYEEEE. The CDR3 sequence is 17 residues long. The CDR3 loop is CASSSGGFPSGANVLTF. The CDR3 nucleotides are TGTGCCAGCAGCTCAGGGGGCTTCCCCTCTGGGGCCAACGTCCTGACTTTC.

The rearrangement joins TRBV20-1 to TRBJ2-5; no firm D call. Germline V gene data show CDR1 as DFQATT and CDR2 as SNEGSKA (reference sequence). This CDR3 comprises 11 residues. Trimming removed 2 bases at V and 3 bases at J, with 4 bases between. The CDR3 protein is CSARSKETQYF. The CDR3 DNA follows: TGCAGTGCTAGATCAAAAGAGACCCAGTACTTC.

This chain connects TRBV19 to TRBJ1-6, with TRBD1 as a possible D gene (5 bases). The CDR3 covers 12 residues. V was clipped by 9 bases and J by 7 bases, with 10 bases between them. CDR1 is LNHDA, CDR2 SQIVND, per germline (reference sequence). The CDR3: CASLGDNSPLHF. CDR3 DNA sequence: TGTGCCAGCCTAGGGGACAATTCACCCCTCCACTTT.

The chain combines TRBV7-8 with TRBJ2-5; D not certain. In germline, CDR1 is SGHVS, CDR2 FQNEAQ. There are 12 residues in the CDR3. Trimming took 4 bases from V and 5 from J, leaving 8 bases between them. CDR3 residues: CASSSLSETQYF. For the CDR3, the DNA is TGTGCCAGCAGCTCCCTTTCCGAGACCCAGTACTTC.

The chain combines TRBV5-1 with TRBJ2-1, with TRBD2 matching over 8 bases. The CDR3 totals 16 residues. Per the germline V gene, CDR1 is SGHRS and CDR2 is YFSETQ. V lost 5 bases, J lost 0 bases, and 7 bases stayed unmatched. CDR3 region: CASRTSGGSSYNEQFF. As DNA, the CDR3 is TGCGCCAGCAGGACTTCGGGGGGGAGCTCCTACAATGAGCAGTTCTTC.

The genes are TRBV6-5 and TRBJ1-5, with 7 nucleotides matching TRBD1. V dropped 4 bases and J dropped 3; count of bases not matched to a gene: 6. The V gene's germline CDR1 is MNHEY and CDR2 SVGAGI. The CDR3 has 15 amino acids. The CDR3 nucleotides read TGTGCCAGCAGTTCTACAGGGGAGTCCAATCAGCCCCAGCATTTT. The encoded protein is CASSSTGESNQPQHF.

This clone occurred a few times. The chain joins TRBV19 to TRBJ2-2; D is uncertain. Trimming took off 8 bases at V and 0 bases at J, with 4 bases between the two ends. From germline, CDR1 is LNHDA and CDR2 SQIVND (reference sequence). CDR3 length: 12 residues. For the CDR3, the DNA is TGTGCCAGTCCTTCGAACACCGGGGAGCTGTTTTTT. Its translation is CASPSNTGELFF. The whole variable domain, remainder taken from reference TRBV19 and TRBJ2-2, is DGGITQSPKYLFRKEGQNVTLSCEQNLNHDAMYWYRQDPGQGLRLIYYSQIVNDFQKGDIAEGYSVSREKKESFPLTVTSAQKNPTAFYLCASPSNTGELFFGEGSRLTVL.

The gene calls are TRBV11-2 and TRBJ2-2, with D uncertain. Germline CDR1 reads SGHAT; CDR2 reads FQNNGV. This CDR3 is 17 amino acids long. The ends were cut back, 3 bases at V and 3 bases at J, with 17 bases in the middle. The CDR3 region is CASSLYRVDVDTGELFF. In DNA, the CDR3 is TGTGCCAGCAGCTTGTATCGGGTTGACGTCGACACCGGGGAGCTGTTTTTT.

The chain combines TRBV5-5 with TRBJ1-5, with a tentative D call TRBD1 (5 bases). The V gene lost 3 bases and the J gene lost 7 bases, with 11 bases spanning the gap. The CDR3 extends over 13 amino acids. Looked up from germline, CDR1 is SGHKS and CDR2 is YYEKEE (reference sequence). The CDR3 is CASSWFEGQPQHF. In nucleotides, the CDR3 is TGTGCCAGCAGCTGGTTTGAGGGGCAGCCCCAGCATTTT.

The chain carries TRBV2 and TRBJ2-5; D is unclear. CDR1 and CDR2 from the germline V gene are SNHLY and FYNNEI. The CDR3 totals 15 residues. Trimming removed 1 base at V and 0 bases at J, with 9 bases between. The CDR3 DNA is TGTGCCAGCAGTGAAGGGTTGCAGTACCAAGAGACCCAGTACTTC. Its translation is CASSEGLQYQETQYF.

The chain is built from TRBV9 and TRBJ2-7, with TRBD2 as a possible D gene (5 bases). V dropped 0 bases and J dropped 0 bases, with 10 bases sitting between them. The CDR3 totals 15 residues. CDR1 is SGDLS and CDR2 is YYNGEE in the germline V gene. The CDR3 spells CASSVGERDSYEQYF. The CDR3 bases are TGTGCCAGCAGCGTAGGGGAGAGGGACTCCTACGAGCAGTACTTC. The full variable domain, its missing parts supplied by reference TRBV9 and TRBJ2-7, is DSGVTQTPKHLITATGQRVTLRCSPRSGDLSVYWYQQSLDQGLQFLIQYYNGEERAKGNILERFSAQQFPDLHSELNLSSLELGDSALYFCASSVGERDSYEQYFGPGTRLTVT.

CDR3 coding DNA: TGTGCCAGCGGGAGACCGGGACAGCGGGAAGAGACCCAGTACTTC. Translating it yields CASGRPGQREETQYF. The rearrangement links TRBV11-2 to TRBJ2-5; possibly TRBD1 for D (7 bases). The CDR3 is 15 residues long. Trimming left V 8 bases short and J 3 bases short, with 19 bases between. The V gene's germline CDR1 is SGHAT and CDR2 FQNNGV. Looking up the rest from reference TRBV11-2 and TRBJ2-5 gives the full variable domain: EAGVAQSPRYKIIEKRQSVAFWCNPISGHATLYWYQQILGQGPKLLIQFQNNGVVDDSQLPKDRFSAERLKGVDSTLKIQPAKLEDSAVYLCASGRPGQREETQYFGPGTRLLVL.

This chain connects TRBV30 to TRBJ2-7; D is perhaps TRBD2 (6 bases). The CDR3 is made up of 16 amino acids. The V and J ends lost 0 bases and 4 bases respectively, with 19 bases between them. The germline V gene has CDR1 GTSNPN and CDR2 SVGIG (reference sequence). CDR3 sequence (DNA): TGTGCCTGGAGTGTTGGTGGGGCTAGCGCTAAGTACGAGCAGTACTTC. Protein product: CAWSVGGASAKYEQYF. Supplemented by reference TRBV30 and TRBJ2-7, the full variable domain reads SQTIHQWPATLVQPVGSPLSLECTVEGTSNPNLYWYRQAAGRGLQLLFYSVGIGQISSEVPQNLSASRPQDRQFILSSKKLLLSDSGFYLCAWSVGGASAKYEQYFGPGTRLTVT.

DNA for the CDR3: TGTGCCAGCAGACGATCCGAGACCCAGTACTTC. It encodes CASRRSETQYF. The chain recombines TRBV6-1 with TRBJ2-5; D is ambiguous. CDR1 MNHNS and CDR2 SASEGT come from the germline V gene. V lost 6 bases, J lost 5 bases, and 7 bases lay in between. This CDR3 is 11 amino acids long.

V is TRBV9 and J is TRBJ2-7; tentative D call: TRBD1 (5 bases). CDR1 and CDR2 (germline): SGDLS, YYNGEE. The V and J ends lost 5 bases and 2 bases respectively, with 14 bases between them. This CDR3 region has 14 residues. CDR3 in amino acids: CASSADSYPYEQYF. DNA of the CDR3: TGTGCCAGCAGTGCCGACAGCTACCCCTACGAGCAGTACTTC.

This sequence joins TRBV19 and TRBJ1-6; TRBD1 aligns across 9 bases. Germline values: CDR1 LNHDA, CDR2 SQIVND (reference sequence). The CDR3 covers 14 residues. CDR3 residues: CVDRGLVYGSPLHF. The DNA for the CDR3 is TGTGTGGACAGGGGATTAGTATATGGTTCACCCCTCCACTTT.

The rearrangement joins TRBV4-1 to TRBJ1-2, with no clear D. CDR1 and CDR2 from the germline V gene are MGHRA and YSYEKL. The CDR3 runs to 16 residues. Trimming took off 0 bases at V and 4 bases at J, with 15 bases between the two ends. CDR3 protein: CASSQDRAIASYGYTF. CDR3 sequence (DNA): TGCGCCAGCAGCCAAGATCGGGCTATTGCGAGCTATGGCTACACCTTC.

The chain carries TRBV29-1 and TRBJ1-2, with D possibly TRBD1 on 5 matching bases. This CDR3 region has 13 residues. CDR1 and CDR2 (germline): SQVTM, ANQGSEA. Deletions cut 6 bases from V and 5 bases from J, with 16 bases between. The CDR3 is CSVGGGAPYGYTF. CDR3 DNA sequence: TGCAGCGTGGGGGGAGGAGCTCCGTATGGCTACACCTTC.

V and J are TRBV4-1 and TRBJ2-5; 9 bases agree with TRBD1. After removal of 4 bases from V and 5 bases from J, the junction contained 8 bases not matched to a gene. The CDR3 is 15 residues long. The germline V gene encodes CDR1 MGHRA and CDR2 YSYEKL. The CDR3 DNA is TGCGCCAGCAGCCTGGCCGGGACAGGGAGTGAGACCCAGTACTTC. It encodes CASSLAGTGSETQYF.